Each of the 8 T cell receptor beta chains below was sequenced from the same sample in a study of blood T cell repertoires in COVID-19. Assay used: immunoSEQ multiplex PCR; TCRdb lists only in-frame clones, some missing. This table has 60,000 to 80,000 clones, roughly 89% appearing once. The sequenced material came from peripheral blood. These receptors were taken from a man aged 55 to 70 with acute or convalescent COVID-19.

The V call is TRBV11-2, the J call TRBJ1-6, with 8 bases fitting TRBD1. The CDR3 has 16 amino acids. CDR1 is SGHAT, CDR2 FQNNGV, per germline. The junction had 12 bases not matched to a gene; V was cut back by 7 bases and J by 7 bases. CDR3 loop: CASTDRGRVINSPLHF. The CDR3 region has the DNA TGTGCCAGCACCGACAGGGGCCGCGTCATAAATTCACCCCTCCACTTT.

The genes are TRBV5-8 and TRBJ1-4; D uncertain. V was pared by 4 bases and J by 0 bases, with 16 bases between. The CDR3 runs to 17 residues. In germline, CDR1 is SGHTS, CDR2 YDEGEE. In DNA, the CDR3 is TGTGCCAGCAGCCCCCTCGATAATACAGCAACTAATGAAAAACTGTTTTTT. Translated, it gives CASSPLDNTATNEKLFF.

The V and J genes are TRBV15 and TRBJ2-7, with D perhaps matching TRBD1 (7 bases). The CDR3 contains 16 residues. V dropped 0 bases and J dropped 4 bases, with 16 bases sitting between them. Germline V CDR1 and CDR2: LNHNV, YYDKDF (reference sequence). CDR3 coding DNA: TGTGCCACCAGCAGAGATCTCGCAGGGGGGATGTACGAGCAGTACTTC. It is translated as CATSRDLAGGMYEQYF.

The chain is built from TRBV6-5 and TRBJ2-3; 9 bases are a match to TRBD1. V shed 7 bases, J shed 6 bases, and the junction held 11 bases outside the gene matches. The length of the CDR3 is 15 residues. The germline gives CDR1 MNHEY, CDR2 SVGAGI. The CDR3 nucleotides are TGTGCCAGCAAAAACCCCGGGACAGGGTACGATACGCAGTATTTT. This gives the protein CASKNPGTGYDTQYF.

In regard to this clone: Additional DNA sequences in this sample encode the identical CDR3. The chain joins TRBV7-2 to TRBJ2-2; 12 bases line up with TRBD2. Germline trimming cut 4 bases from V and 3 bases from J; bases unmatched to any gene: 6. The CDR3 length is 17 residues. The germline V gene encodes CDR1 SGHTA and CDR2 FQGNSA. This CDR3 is CASSSLAGGPDTGELFF. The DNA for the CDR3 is TGTGCCAGCAGCTCCCTAGCGGGAGGGCCGGACACCGGGGAGCTGTTTTTT.

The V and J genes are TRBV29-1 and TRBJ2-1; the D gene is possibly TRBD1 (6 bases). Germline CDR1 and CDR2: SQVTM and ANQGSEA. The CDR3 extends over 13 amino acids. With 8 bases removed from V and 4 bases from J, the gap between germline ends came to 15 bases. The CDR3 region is CSLRDTTYNEQFF. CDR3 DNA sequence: TGCAGCCTCCGGGACACGACTTACAATGAGCAGTTCTTC.

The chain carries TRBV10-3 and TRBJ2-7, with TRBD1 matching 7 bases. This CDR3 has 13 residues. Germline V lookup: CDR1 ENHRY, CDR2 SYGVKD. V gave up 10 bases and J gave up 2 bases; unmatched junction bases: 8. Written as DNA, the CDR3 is TGTGCCACATCCGGGACAGTTACCTACGAGCAGTACTTC. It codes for CATSGTVTYEQYF.

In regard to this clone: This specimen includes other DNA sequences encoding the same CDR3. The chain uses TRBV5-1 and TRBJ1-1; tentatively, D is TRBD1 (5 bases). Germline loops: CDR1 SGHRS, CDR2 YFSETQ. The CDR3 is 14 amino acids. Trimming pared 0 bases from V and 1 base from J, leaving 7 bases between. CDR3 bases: TGCGCCAGCAGCTTGGCGGGGGGGAACACTGAAGCTTTCTTT. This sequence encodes CASSLAGGNTEAFF.